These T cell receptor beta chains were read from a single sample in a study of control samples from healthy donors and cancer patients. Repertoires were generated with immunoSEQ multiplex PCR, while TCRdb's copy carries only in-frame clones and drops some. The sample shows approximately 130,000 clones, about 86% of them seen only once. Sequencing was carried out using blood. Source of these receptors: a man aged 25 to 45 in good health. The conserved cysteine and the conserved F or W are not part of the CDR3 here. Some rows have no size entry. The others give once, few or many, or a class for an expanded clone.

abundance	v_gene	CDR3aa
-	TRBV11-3	ASSLDGGKTGYT
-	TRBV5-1	ASSLEGTATGELF
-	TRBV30	AWSTGGAGYSQPQH
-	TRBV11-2	ASSLERHLNTGELF
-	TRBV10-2	ASSLTGGEYKQY
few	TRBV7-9	ASSSPGSSTDTQY
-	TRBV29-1	SVGRGTTNTGELF
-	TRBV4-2	ASSQDRNTEAF
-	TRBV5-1	ASSLDSGSNQPQH
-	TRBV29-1	SVERGGGDTQY
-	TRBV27	ASSPGTGGHYGYT
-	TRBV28	ASSLIADNQPQH
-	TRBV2	ASTTIQGRNSPLH
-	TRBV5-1	ASSLEGLANQETQY
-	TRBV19	ASSRWGQPQH
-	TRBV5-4	ASSSMDRVNYGYT
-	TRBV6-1	ASSEPRGGDSESSYNSPLH
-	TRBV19	ASSHRDRGKETQY
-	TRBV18	ASSPHPPLSTDTQY
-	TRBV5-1	ASSWSSGTNTEAF
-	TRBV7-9	ASSLALSSGANVLT
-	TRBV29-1	SAAMNTEAF
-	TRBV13	ASSLSLAGRAEAF
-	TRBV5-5	ASSPNRGQGPYGYT
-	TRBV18	ASSPRTSGQETQY
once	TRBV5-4	ASRHTSGQETQY
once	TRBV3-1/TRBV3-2	ASSLGQGTEAF
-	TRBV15	ATSRDRGFSQPQH
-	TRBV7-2	ASSPPTALGVSPLH
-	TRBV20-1	SASINPGASYNEQF
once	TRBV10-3	AISDPLTVNTEAF
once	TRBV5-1	ASSLAWDQPQH
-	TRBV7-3	ASSTAPGVGSPLH
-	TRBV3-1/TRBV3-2	ASLKSSGSRTDTQY
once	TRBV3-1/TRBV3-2	ASSQAGTGAGNTIY
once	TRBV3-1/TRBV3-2	ASSPGMVAGYT
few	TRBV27	ASSPRGGTEKLF
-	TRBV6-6	ASSYSRGNTGELF
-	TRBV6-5	ASSYSGTGFYGYT
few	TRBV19	ASSIRRNQPQH
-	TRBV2	ASSNRDRNTEAF
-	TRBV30	AWSVGQRTSQETQY
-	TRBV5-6	ASSFSGGEKLF
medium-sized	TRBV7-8	ASSLGHGRNYGYT
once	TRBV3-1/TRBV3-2	ASSQGGQPVRYT
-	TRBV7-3	ASSLRGAGTEAF
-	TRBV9	ASSMTSGGPSSTDTQY
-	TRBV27	ASSWGREVQPQH
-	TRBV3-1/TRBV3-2	ASSLSGGTNYGYT
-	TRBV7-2	ASSLGQGSEKLF
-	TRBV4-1	ASSQEEGNQPQH
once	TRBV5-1	ASSLTSTDTQY
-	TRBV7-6	ASSAQTGFWAYEQY